What follows are 12 T cell receptor beta chains derived from one specimen sequenced in a study of blood T cell repertoires in COVID-19. Here immunoSEQ multiplex PCR was the method, and the copy in TCRdb shows in-frame clones only, minus some. The table has about 250,000 clones, roughly 84% seen once. The sequenced sample was peripheral blood. The receptors shown here come from a woman between 40 and 55 years old who had recovered from COVID-19.

The chain employs TRBV2 and TRBJ2-3; D perhaps matches TRBD2 (6 bases). Trimming took off 6 bases at V and 1 base at J, with 14 bases between the two ends. This CDR3 comprises 15 residues. Germline V gives CDR1 SNHLY, CDR2 FYNNEI. The CDR3 DNA follows: TGTGCCAGCAGCCTCACACTAGCCGGCACAGATACGCAGTATTTT. Translation: CASSLTLAGTDTQYF.

The chain uses TRBV4-1 and TRBJ2-7; TRBD2 matches at 12 bases. J gave up 4 bases and V 3 bases, and 4 bases lay outside the gene matches. This CDR3 has 15 residues. Germline CDR1 is MGHRA and CDR2 is YSYEKL. The chain's CDR3 is CASSHSLAGGYEQYF. As DNA, the CDR3 is TGCGCCAGCAGCCATTCACTAGCGGGGGGTTACGAGCAGTACTTC.

V is TRBV6-5 and J is TRBJ2-1; D perhaps matches TRBD2 (6 bases). Germline values: CDR1 MNHEY, CDR2 SVGAGI. The CDR3 has 15 amino acids. The V end lost 5 bases, the J end lost 8 bases, and 19 bases lay between the germline ends. Here the CDR3 reads CASSPAGGVRDEQFF. In nucleotides, the CDR3 is TGTGCCAGCAGTCCGGCCGGGGGAGTCCGCGATGAGCAGTTCTTC.

The chain joins TRBV28 to TRBJ2-7; tentatively, D is TRBD1 (6 bases). The V gene's germline CDR1 is MDHEN and CDR2 SYDVKM. The CDR3 has 14 residues. V was cut by 5 bases and J by 3 bases, with 14 bases left in between. The CDR3 loop reads CASSLRTVSYEQYF. The CDR3 coding sequence is TGTGCCAGCAGTCTTCGGACAGTCAGCTACGAGCAGTACTTC.

The genes are TRBV7-3 and TRBJ2-5; possible D gene TRBD2, 6 bases. Germline loops: CDR1 SGHTA, CDR2 FQGTGA. The V end lost 5 bases, the J end lost 3 bases, and 16 bases lay between the germline ends. The CDR3 has 15 residues. The CDR3 spells CASSRRWGEKETQYF. DNA of the CDR3: TGTGCCAGCAGCCGAAGATGGGGGGAGAAAGAGACCCAGTACTTC.

This sequence joins TRBV19 and TRBJ1-5; D possibly corresponds to TRBD1 (6 bases). Germline loops: CDR1 LNHDA, CDR2 SQIVND (reference sequence). V shed 2 bases and J shed 0 bases, with 11 bases lying between them. CDR3 size: 16 residues. CDR3 in amino acids: CASSIIQGSSNQPQHF. In nucleotides, the CDR3 is TGTGCCAGTAGTATAATACAGGGATCTAGCAATCAGCCCCAGCATTTT.

The chain recombines TRBV28 with TRBJ1-2; 11 bases match TRBD1. The V gene's germline CDR1 is MDHEN and CDR2 SYDVKM. The V and J ends lost 4 bases and 5 bases, in that order; junction bases with no gene match: 3. The CDR3 length is 14 residues. CDR3 coding DNA: TGTGCCAGCAGTTACGGACAGGGGGCTTATGGCTACACCTTC. Its translation is CASSYGQGAYGYTF.

This chain joins TRBV25-1 and TRBJ2-5; unclear D gene. Germline CDR1 reads MGHDK; CDR2 reads SYGVNS. The CDR3 runs to 15 residues. V was clipped by 0 bases and J by 1 base, with 9 bases between them. CDR3 in amino acids: CASSEYRGSQETQYF. In DNA form, the CDR3 reads TGTGCCAGCAGTGAATATCGAGGCAGCCAAGAGACCCAGTACTTC.

The rearrangement links TRBV9 to TRBJ2-2; D possibly corresponds to TRBD1 (6 bases). Germline V CDR1 and CDR2: SGDLS, YYNGEE. V lost 0 bases and J lost 6, with 9 bases in between. This CDR3 region has 14 residues. DNA of the CDR3: TGTGCCAGCAGCGTAGAGGGACACGCCGGGGAGCTGTTTTTT. This sequence encodes CASSVEGHAGELFF.

This clone has just one count. This rearrangement joins TRBV11-2 to TRBJ1-3; D is unresolved. The germline V gene encodes CDR1 SGHAT and CDR2 FQNNGV. The length of the CDR3 is 13 residues. Trimming left V 4 bases short and J 2 bases short, with 6 bases between. The CDR3 DNA reads as TGTGCCAGCAGCTCCAGTGCTGGAAACACCATATATTTT. This codes for CASSSSAGNTIYF.

The chain joins TRBV19 to TRBJ2-2; a weak D match, TRBD1 (6 bases). The germline V gene has CDR1 LNHDA and CDR2 SQIVND (reference sequence). The CDR3 has 16 amino acids. V lost 3 bases to trimming and J lost 6 bases, with 17 bases between them. CDR3 in amino acids: CASSMARGAWAGELFF. CDR3 DNA sequence: TGTGCCAGTAGTATGGCCAGGGGCGCTTGGGCCGGGGAGCTGTTTTTT.

In its sample, this clone was seen a few times. The chain combines TRBV5-1 with TRBJ2-3; D may be TRBD2 (6 bases). From germline, CDR1 is SGHRS and CDR2 YFSETQ. This CDR3 region has 16 residues. V gave up 3 bases and J gave up 0 bases, with 14 bases separating them. CDR3 in DNA: TGCGCCAGCAGCTCCGGACTATTGGGCAGCACAGATACGCAGTATTTT. Its protein is CASSSGLLGSTDTQYF.